The 4 T cell receptor beta chains given below trace back to one sample, sequenced in a study of OX40 agonist ivuxolimab in advanced cancers. Method: immunoSEQ multiplex PCR; TCRdb's copy keeps in-frame clones and lacks some. Here the sample spans 60,000 to 70,000 clones, less than 90% being singletons. Source: CD4+ or CD8+ T cells sorted from blood, taken in a trial of the OX40 agonist ivuxolimab. Every receptor here comes from an adult with an advanced solid tumor such as melanoma, head and neck, liver or kidney cancer.

This chain uses TRBV5-4 with TRBJ2-1; D is possibly TRBD2 (6 bases). The CDR3 totals 15 residues. CDR1 SGHNT and CDR2 YYREEE come from the germline V gene (reference sequence). V shed 5 bases and J shed 1 base, with 13 bases lying between them. CDR3 sequence reads: CASRIGTPSYNEQFF. DNA of the CDR3: TGTGCCAGCAGGATCGGGACTCCTTCCTACAATGAGCAGTTCTTC.

The rearrangement links TRBV13 to TRBJ2-3; 10 positions match TRBD2. CDR3 size: 20 residues. J was trimmed by 1 base and V by 5 bases; bases with no gene match: 18. Germline V lookup: CDR1 PRHDT, CDR2 FYEKMQ (reference sequence). The CDR3 region has the DNA TGTGCCAGCAGCACTCCCTGGACTAGCGGCTCGACCGGCGGCACAGATACGCAGTATTTT. It encodes CASSTPWTSGSTGGTDTQYF.

The chain joins TRBV5-1 to TRBJ1-2, with D unresolved. V lost 4 bases and J lost 0, with 13 bases in between. The CDR3 loop spans 15 amino acids. Per germline, CDR1 SGHRS and CDR2 YFSETQ. This CDR3 is CASSLSGSSNYGYTF. The CDR3 DNA reads as TGCGCCAGCAGCCTCTCAGGATCGTCTAACTATGGCTACACCTTC.

This sequence joins TRBV7-6 and TRBJ2-3; 11 bases line up with TRBD1. CDR1 is SGHVS and CDR2 is FNYEAQ in the germline V gene. Trimming removed 5 bases from V and 3 bases from J; junction bases left unmatched: 7. This CDR3 contains 16 residues. The CDR3 region has the DNA TGTGCCAGCAGCCTAGGACAGGGGGCGGGGACAGATACGCAGTATTTT. Translated: CASSLGQGAGTDTQYF.